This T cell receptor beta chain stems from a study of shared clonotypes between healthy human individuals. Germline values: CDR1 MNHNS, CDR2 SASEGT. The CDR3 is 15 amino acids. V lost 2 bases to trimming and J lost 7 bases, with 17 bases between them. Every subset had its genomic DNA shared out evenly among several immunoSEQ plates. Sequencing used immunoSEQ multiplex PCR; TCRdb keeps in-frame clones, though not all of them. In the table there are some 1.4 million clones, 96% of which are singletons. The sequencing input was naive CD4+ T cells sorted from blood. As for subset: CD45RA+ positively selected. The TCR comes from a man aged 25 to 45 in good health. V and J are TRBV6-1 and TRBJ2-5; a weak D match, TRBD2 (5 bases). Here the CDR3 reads CASSELDYSRGTQYF. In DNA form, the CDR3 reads TGTGCCAGCAGTGAACTAGACTACTCCCGAGGGACCCAGTACTTC.